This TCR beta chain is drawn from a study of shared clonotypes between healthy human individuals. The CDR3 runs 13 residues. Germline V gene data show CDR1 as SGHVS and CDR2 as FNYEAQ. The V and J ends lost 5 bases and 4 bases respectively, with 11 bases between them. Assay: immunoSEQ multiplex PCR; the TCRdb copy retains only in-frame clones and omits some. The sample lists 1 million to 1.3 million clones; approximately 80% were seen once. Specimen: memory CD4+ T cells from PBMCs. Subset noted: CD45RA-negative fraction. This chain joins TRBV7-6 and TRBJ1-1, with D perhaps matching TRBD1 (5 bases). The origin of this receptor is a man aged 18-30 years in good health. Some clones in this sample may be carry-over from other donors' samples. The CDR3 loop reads CASSPGDGTEAFF. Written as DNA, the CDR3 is TGTGCCAGCAGCCCGGGGGATGGCACTGAAGCTTTCTTT.